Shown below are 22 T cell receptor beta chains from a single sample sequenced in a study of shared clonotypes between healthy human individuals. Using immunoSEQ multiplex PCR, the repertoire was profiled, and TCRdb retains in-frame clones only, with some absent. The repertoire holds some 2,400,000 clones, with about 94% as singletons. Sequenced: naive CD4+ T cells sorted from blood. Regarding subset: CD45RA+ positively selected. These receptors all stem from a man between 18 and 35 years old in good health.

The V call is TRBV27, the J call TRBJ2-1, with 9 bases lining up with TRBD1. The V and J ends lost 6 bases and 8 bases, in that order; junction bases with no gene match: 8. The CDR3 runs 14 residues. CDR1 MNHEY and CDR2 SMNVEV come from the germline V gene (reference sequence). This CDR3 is CASRIRQGGHEQFF. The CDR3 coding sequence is TGTGCCAGCAGGATAAGACAGGGGGGCCATGAGCAGTTCTTC.

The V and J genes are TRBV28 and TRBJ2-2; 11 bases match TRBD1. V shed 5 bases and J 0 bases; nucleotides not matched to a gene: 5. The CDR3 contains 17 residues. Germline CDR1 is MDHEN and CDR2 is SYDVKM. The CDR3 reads CASSPGTGGTNTGELFF. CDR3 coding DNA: TGTGCCAGCAGTCCCGGGACAGGGGGGACGAACACCGGGGAGCTGTTTTTT.

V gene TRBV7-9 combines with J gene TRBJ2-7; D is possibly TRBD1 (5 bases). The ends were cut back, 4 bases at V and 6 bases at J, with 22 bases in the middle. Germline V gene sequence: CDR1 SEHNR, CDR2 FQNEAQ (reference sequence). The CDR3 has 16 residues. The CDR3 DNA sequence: TGTGCCAGCAGCTCCCAGGGTCCTTCGTCCCCCGGCGAGCAGTACTTC. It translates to CASSSQGPSSPGEQYF.

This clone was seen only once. Written as DNA, the CDR3 is TGCGCCAGCAGCTCGCTCAGGGGAACCAATGAGCAGTTCTTC. This sequence encodes CASSSLRGTNEQFF. This sequence joins TRBV5-1 and TRBJ2-1, with D possibly matching TRBD1 (6 bases). Germline CDR1 SGHRS, CDR2 YFSETQ. This CDR3 has 14 residues. Trimming pared 3 bases from V and 6 bases from J, leaving 13 bases between. The variable domain in full, completed from reference TRBV5-1 and TRBJ2-1, reads KAGVTQTPRYLIKTRGQQVTLSCSPISGHRSVSWYQQTPGQGLQFLFEYFSETQRNKGNFPGRFSGRQFSNSRSEMNVSTLELGDSALYLCASSSLRGTNEQFFGPGTRLTVL.

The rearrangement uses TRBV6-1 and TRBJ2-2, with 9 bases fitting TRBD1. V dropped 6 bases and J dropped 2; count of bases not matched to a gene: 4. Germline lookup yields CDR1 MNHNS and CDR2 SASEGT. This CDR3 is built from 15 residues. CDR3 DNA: TGTGCCAGCAGCCTGGGACAGGGAAACACCGGGGAGCTGTTTTTT. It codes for CASSLGQGNTGELFF.

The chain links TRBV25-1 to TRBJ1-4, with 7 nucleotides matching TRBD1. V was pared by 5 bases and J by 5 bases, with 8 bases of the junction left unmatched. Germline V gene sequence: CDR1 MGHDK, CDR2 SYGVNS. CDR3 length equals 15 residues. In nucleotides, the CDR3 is TGTGCCAGCAGTTCAAAAACAGGGGTGAATGAAAAACTGTTTTTT. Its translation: CASSSKTGVNEKLFF.

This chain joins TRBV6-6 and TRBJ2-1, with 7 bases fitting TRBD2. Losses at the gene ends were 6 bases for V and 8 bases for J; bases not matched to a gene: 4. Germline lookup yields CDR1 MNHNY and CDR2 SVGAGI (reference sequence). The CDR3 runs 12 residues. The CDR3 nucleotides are TGTGCCAGCAGCCGGGGGGAGGATGAGCAGTTCTTC. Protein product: CASSRGEDEQFF.

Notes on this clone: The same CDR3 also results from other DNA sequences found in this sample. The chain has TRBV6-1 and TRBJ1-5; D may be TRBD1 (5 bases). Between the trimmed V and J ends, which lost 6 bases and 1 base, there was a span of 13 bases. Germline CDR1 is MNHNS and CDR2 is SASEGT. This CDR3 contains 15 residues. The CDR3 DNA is TGTGCCAGCAGCTGGGACCGGGGGAGCAATCAGCCCCAGCATTTT. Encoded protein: CASSWDRGSNQPQHF.

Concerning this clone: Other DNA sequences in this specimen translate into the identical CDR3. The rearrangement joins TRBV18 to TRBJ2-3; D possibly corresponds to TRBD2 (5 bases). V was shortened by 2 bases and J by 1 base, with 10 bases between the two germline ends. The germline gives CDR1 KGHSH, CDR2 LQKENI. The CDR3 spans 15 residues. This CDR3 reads CASSPGRTGTDTQYF. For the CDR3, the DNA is TGTGCCAGCTCACCAGGAAGGACTGGCACAGATACGCAGTATTTT.

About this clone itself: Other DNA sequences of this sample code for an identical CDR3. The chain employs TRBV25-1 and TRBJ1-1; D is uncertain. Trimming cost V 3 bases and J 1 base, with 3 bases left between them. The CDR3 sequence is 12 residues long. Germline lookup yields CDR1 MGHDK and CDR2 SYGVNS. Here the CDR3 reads CASSDRNTEAFF. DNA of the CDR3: TGTGCCAGCAGTGATAGGAACACTGAAGCTTTCTTT.

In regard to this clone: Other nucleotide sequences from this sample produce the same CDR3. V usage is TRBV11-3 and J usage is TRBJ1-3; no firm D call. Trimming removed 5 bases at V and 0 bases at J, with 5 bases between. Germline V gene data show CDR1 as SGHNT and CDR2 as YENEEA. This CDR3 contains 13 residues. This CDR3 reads CASSLGSGNTIYF. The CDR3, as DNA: TGTGCCAGCAGCCTCGGCTCTGGAAACACCATATATTTT.

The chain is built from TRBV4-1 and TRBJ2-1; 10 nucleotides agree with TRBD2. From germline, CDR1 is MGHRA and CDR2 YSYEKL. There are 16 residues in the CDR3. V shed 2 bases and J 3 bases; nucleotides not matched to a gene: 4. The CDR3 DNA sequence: TGCGCCAGCAGCCAAATAGCGGGAGGTGGCTACAATGAGCAGTTCTTC. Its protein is CASSQIAGGGYNEQFF.

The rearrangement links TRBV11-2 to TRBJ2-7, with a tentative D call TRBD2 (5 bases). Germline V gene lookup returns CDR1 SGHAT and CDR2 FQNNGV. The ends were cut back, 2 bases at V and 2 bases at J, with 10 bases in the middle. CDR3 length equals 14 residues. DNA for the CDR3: TGTGCCAGCAGCTTAAGTGAGGGCACCTACGAGCAGTACTTC. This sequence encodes CASSLSEGTYEQYF.

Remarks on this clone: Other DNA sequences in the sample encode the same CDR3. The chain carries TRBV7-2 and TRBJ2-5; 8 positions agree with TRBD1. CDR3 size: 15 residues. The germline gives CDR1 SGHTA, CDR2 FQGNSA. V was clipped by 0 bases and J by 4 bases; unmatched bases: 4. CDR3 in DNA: TGTGCCAGCAGCTTAGCCAGGACAGGGTTAGAGACCCAGTACTTC. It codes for CASSLARTGLETQYF.

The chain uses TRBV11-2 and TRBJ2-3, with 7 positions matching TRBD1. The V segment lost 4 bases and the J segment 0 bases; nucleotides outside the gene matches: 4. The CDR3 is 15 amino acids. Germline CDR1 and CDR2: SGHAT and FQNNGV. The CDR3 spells CASSSGTVSTDTQYF. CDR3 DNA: TGTGCCAGCAGCTCTGGGACAGTGAGCACAGATACGCAGTATTTT.

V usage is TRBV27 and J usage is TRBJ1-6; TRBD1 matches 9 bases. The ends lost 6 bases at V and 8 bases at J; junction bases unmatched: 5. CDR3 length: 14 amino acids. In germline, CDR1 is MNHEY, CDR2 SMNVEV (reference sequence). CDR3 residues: CASRRDRVDSPLHF. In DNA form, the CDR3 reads TGTGCCAGCAGAAGGGACAGGGTGGATTCACCCCTCCACTTT.

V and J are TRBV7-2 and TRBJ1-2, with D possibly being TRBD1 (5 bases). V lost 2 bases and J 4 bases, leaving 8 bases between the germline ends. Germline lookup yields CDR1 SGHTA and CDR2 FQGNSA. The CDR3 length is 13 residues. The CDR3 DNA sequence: TGTGCCAGCAGCTTAAGGGGCCGCTATGGCTACACCTTC. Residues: CASSLRGRYGYTF. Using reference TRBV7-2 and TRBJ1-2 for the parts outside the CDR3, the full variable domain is GAGVSQSPSNKVTEKGKDVELRCDPISGHTALYWYRQSLGQGLEFLIYFQGNSAPDKSGLPSDRFSAERTGGSVSTLTIQRTQQEDSAVYLCASSLRGRYGYTFGSGTRLTVV.

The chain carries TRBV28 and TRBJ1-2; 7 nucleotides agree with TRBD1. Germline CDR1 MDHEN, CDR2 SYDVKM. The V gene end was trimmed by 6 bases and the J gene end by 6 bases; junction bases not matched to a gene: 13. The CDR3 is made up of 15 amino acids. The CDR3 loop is CASRAAGQGVDGYTF. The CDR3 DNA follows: TGTGCCAGCAGAGCAGCGGGGCAGGGGGTGGATGGCTACACCTTC.

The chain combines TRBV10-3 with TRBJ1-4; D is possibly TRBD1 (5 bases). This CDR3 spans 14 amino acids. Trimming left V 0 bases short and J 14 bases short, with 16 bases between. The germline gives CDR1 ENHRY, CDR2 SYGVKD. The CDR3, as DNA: TGTGCCATCAGTGAGTCAGATGGGGTGGACAACCTGTTTTTT. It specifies CAISESDGVDNLFF.

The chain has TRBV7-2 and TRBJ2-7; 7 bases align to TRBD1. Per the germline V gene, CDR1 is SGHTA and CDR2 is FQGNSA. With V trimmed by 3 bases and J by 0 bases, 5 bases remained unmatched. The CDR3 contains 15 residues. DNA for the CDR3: TGTGCCAGCAGCTTTTACAGGGGTGGCTCCTACGAGCAGTACTTC. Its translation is CASSFYRGGSYEQYF.

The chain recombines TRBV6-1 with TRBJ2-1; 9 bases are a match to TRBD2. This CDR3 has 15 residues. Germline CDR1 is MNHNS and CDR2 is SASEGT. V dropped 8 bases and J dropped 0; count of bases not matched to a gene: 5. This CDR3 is CASQLAGVSYNEQFF. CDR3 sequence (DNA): TGTGCCAGCCAGTTAGCGGGGGTCTCCTACAATGAGCAGTTCTTC.

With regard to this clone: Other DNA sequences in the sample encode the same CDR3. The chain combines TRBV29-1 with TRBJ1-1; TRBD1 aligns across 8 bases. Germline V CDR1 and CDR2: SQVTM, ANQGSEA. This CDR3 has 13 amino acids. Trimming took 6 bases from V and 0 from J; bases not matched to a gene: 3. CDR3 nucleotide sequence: TGCAGCGTGCGGACAGGGATGAACACTGAAGCTTTCTTT. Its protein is CSVRTGMNTEAFF.